These 32 T cell receptor beta chains share one sample of origin, sequenced in a study of blood T cell repertoires in COVID-19. TCRdb keeps only in-frame clones here, not all; method: immunoSEQ multiplex PCR. The sample lists approximately 290,000 clones; about 89% were seen once. Sequences were obtained from peripheral blood. These receptors all stem from a man between 25 and 39 years old with acute or convalescent COVID-19.

CDR3: CASSLEAVGANTF. CDR3 DNA sequence: TGTGCCAGCAGCTTAGAGGCGGTGGGTGCTAACACCTTC. This chain uses TRBV7-9 with TRBJ1-2, with D unclear. Trimming stripped 1 base from V and 12 bases from J, with 15 bases between. This CDR3 spans 13 amino acids. The germline V gene has CDR1 SEHNR and CDR2 FQNEAQ (reference sequence).

V and J are TRBV28 and TRBJ1-1, with 7 bases lining up with TRBD1. Germline CDR1 MDHEN, CDR2 SYDVKM. V lost 6 bases to trimming and J lost 4 bases; unmatched junction nucleotides: 11. The CDR3 is made up of 15 amino acids. The CDR3 region is CASRDRSGGSTEAFF. The CDR3 DNA follows: TGTGCCAGCAGGGACAGGTCCGGGGGTAGCACTGAAGCTTTCTTT. Supplemented by reference TRBV28 and TRBJ1-1, the full variable domain reads DVKVTQSSRYLVKRTGEKVFLECVQDMDHENMFWYRQDPGLGLRLIYFSYDVKMKEKGDIPEGYSVSREKKERFSLILESASTNQTSMYLCASRDRSGGSTEAFFGQGTRLTVV.

This chain connects TRBV29-1 to TRBJ1-1; 12 bases fit TRBD1. Germline CDR1 is SQVTM and CDR2 is ANQGSEA. The CDR3 length is 15 residues. V was clipped by 5 bases and J by 0 bases; unmatched bases: 4. CDR3 DNA sequence: TGCAGCGTTTCGGGACAGGGGGCTTTGAACACTGAAGCTTTCTTT. It is translated as CSVSGQGALNTEAFF.

The CDR3 protein is CASSPGLASTDTQYF. The CDR3 DNA follows: TGTGCCAGCAGCCCCGGACTAGCGAGCACAGATACGCAGTATTTT. The rearrangement uses TRBV7-9 and TRBJ2-3; 9 nucleotides match TRBD2. Trimming removed 5 bases from V and 0 bases from J; junction bases left unmatched: 3. The CDR3 length is 15 residues. Germline V gives CDR1 SEHNR, CDR2 FQNEAQ (reference sequence).

The V gene is TRBV4-1, the J gene TRBJ1-4; D perhaps matches TRBD1 (6 bases). This CDR3 is 14 amino acids long. Germline V gene data show CDR1 as MGHRA and CDR2 as YSYEKL. V shed 4 bases and J shed 5 bases, with 11 bases lying between them. DNA for the CDR3: TGCGCCAGCAGCCCTAGCAGGGGAAATGAAAAACTGTTTTTT. This gives the protein CASSPSRGNEKLFF.

The chain joins TRBV19 to TRBJ2-2, with D possibly TRBD1 on 5 matching bases. The CDR3 contains 15 residues. The V end lost 7 bases, the J end lost 0 bases, and 12 bases lay between the germline ends. Per germline, CDR1 LNHDA and CDR2 SQIVND (reference sequence). CDR3 coding DNA: TGTGCCAGTAAACCAAGACAGACGAACACCGGGGAGCTGTTTTTT. Translation gives CASKPRQTNTGELFF.

The chain carries TRBV29-1 and TRBJ1-2; 7 nucleotides align to TRBD1. Trimming at V came to 6 bases and at J to 4 bases, leaving 5 bases not matched to a gene. The CDR3 loop spans 12 amino acids. The germline V gene encodes CDR1 SQVTM and CDR2 ANQGSEA. The DNA of the CDR3 is TGCAGCGTACAGGGGATTGCCTATGGCTACACCTTC. Amino acid sequence: CSVQGIAYGYTF.

The chain combines TRBV28 with TRBJ2-7; a possible D gene is TRBD2 (5 bases). Germline CDR1 MDHEN, CDR2 SYDVKM. The CDR3 runs to 11 residues. The ends were cut back, 7 bases at V and 4 bases at J, with 8 bases in the middle. As DNA, the CDR3 is TGTGCCAGCACCTCGGGGTACGAGCAGTACTTC. This encodes CASTSGYEQYF.

This chain joins TRBV6-4 and TRBJ2-1, with 10 bases that match TRBD1. Looked up from germline, CDR1 is MRHNA and CDR2 is SNTAGT. The CDR3 sequence is 15 residues long. V shed 3 bases and J 2 bases; nucleotides not matched to a gene: 1. DNA of the CDR3: TGTGCCAGCAGTGAGGGGACAGGGGCCTACAATGAGCAGTTCTTC. This codes for CASSEGTGAYNEQFF.

The rearrangement links TRBV4-2 to TRBJ2-3; D ambiguous. Germline values: CDR1 LGHNA, CDR2 YNFKEQ. This CDR3 region has 13 residues. Trimming shortened V by 2 bases and J by 3 bases, and 6 bases separated the two germline ends. CDR3 in amino acids: CASSQPSTDTQYF. The CDR3 coding sequence is TGTGCCAGCAGCCAACCTTCTACAGATACGCAGTATTTT.

The chain recombines TRBV4-1 with TRBJ1-3; D is undetermined. The CDR3 spans 16 residues. Germline lookup yields CDR1 MGHRA and CDR2 YSYEKL. Trimming removed 0 bases at V and 3 bases at J, with 12 bases between. The CDR3 is CASSQDPGRGGNTIYF. CDR3 coding DNA: TGCGCCAGCAGCCAAGATCCGGGCCGGGGTGGAAACACCATATATTTT.

The rearrangement uses TRBV5-4 and TRBJ2-3, with a weak D call TRBD2 (5 bases). V lost 3 bases, J lost 0 bases, and 5 bases lay in between. This CDR3 has 13 residues. The germline gives CDR1 SGHNT, CDR2 YYREEE (reference sequence). CDR3 sequence (DNA): TGTGCCAGCAGCTGGACTAGCACAGATACGCAGTATTTT. The encoded protein is CASSWTSTDTQYF.

The rearrangement joins TRBV7-8 to TRBJ2-1, with D perhaps matching TRBD1 (6 bases). V was shortened by 5 bases and J by 0 bases, with 20 bases between the two germline ends. CDR3 length: 18 amino acids. Germline CDR1 reads SGHVS; CDR2 reads FQNEAQ. CDR3 coding DNA: TGTGCCAGCAGCCCACAGGGCAACTGGCTCAGCTCCTACAATGAGCAGTTCTTC. It specifies CASSPQGNWLSSYNEQFF.

V usage is TRBV6-5 and J usage is TRBJ2-7, with a weak D call TRBD1 (6 bases). Trimming removed 6 bases from V and 6 bases from J, with 15 bases in between. The CDR3 sequence is 13 residues long. Germline CDR1 is MNHEY and CDR2 is SVGAGI. The CDR3 loop reads CASRLDRLAEQYF. As DNA, the CDR3 is TGTGCCAGCAGACTAGACAGGCTCGCCGAGCAGTACTTC.

The chain is built from TRBV11-2 and TRBJ2-1, with no clear D. The CDR3 contains 14 residues. The ends were cut back, 6 bases at V and 2 bases at J, with 11 bases in the middle. Germline V CDR1 and CDR2: SGHAT, FQNNGV. DNA of the CDR3: TGTGCCAGCAGTCCCGGAAGCGCCTACAATGAGCAGTTCTTC. As protein: CASSPGSAYNEQFF.

The chain couples TRBV6-6 to TRBJ1-1, with D possibly being TRBD1 (6 bases). V was pared by 6 bases and J by 2 bases, with 13 bases between. The CDR3 is 14 residues long. CDR1 and CDR2 from the germline V gene are MNHNY and SVGAGI (reference sequence). The CDR3 coding sequence is TGTGCCAGCAGCGCGACAGGAGGAAACACTGAAGCTTTCTTT. Translating gives CASSATGGNTEAFF.

The chain has TRBV5-1 and TRBJ1-1; perhaps TRBD1 as D (6 bases). Germline V gene lookup returns CDR1 SGHRS and CDR2 YFSETQ. This CDR3 comprises 14 residues. Trimming pared 5 bases from V and 7 bases from J, leaving 18 bases between. In DNA, the CDR3 is TGCGCCAGCAGTCAATCTCAGGGGTTCCATGAAGCTTTCTTT. This codes for CASSQSQGFHEAFF.

Regarding this clone: The same CDR3 is also encoded by other DNA sequences in this sample. The chain has TRBV28 and TRBJ1-5; D perhaps matches TRBD1 (5 bases). The germline CDR1 and CDR2 sequences are MDHEN and SYDVKM. The CDR3 runs to 14 residues. Trimming shortened V by 5 bases and J by 1 base, and 9 bases separated the two germline ends. The CDR3 DNA reads TGTGCCAGCAGTCCCGGGGGAAGCAATCAGCCCCAGCATTTT. Translating gives CASSPGGSNQPQHF.

This chain joins TRBV10-1 and TRBJ2-7, with D uncertain. The germline V gene has CDR1 WNHNN and CDR2 SYGVQD (reference sequence). CDR3 length: 16 residues. The V end was cut by 3 bases, the J end by 0 bases, with 15 bases between. The CDR3 DNA reads as TGCGCCAGCAGTGACGGCCAGGCTACATCCTCCTACGAGCAGTACTTC. The encoded protein is CASSDGQATSSYEQYF.

In this sample, this clone turned up once. This rearrangement joins TRBV19 to TRBJ2-7; 9 positions agree with TRBD2. This CDR3 is 14 amino acids long. With V trimmed by 3 bases and J by 6 bases, 6 bases remained unmatched. Germline CDR1 reads LNHDA; CDR2 reads SQIVND (reference sequence). The CDR3 sequence is CASSMRTSASEQYF. CDR3 coding DNA: TGTGCCAGTAGTATGAGGACTAGCGCCTCCGAGCAGTACTTC.

The chain recombines TRBV6-6 with TRBJ2-6; tentatively, D is TRBD1 (5 bases). The CDR3 totals 15 residues. Germline values: CDR1 MNHNY, CDR2 SVGAGI (reference sequence). Deletions cut 6 bases from V and 0 bases from J, with 9 bases between. CDR3 sequence (DNA): TGTGCCAGCAGCTCAGGGTACTCTGGGGCCAACGTCCTGACTTTC. It codes for CASSSGYSGANVLTF.

The rearrangement uses TRBV12-2 and TRBJ1-1; the tabulated D call, TRBD1, remains unverified against the DNA. TRBV12-2 is a recognized pseudogene. This CDR3 has 17 residues. In nucleotides, the CDR3 is TGTGCAAGTCGCAGGACAAAGAAGAAGGCGCGAGACACTGAAGCTTTCTTT. This translates into CASRRTKKKARDTEAFF.

As regards this clone: In the same sample, other DNA sequences code for this CDR3. The V and J genes are TRBV28 and TRBJ2-7, with D unresolved. CDR1 and CDR2 from the germline V gene are MDHEN and SYDVKM. V was pared by 4 bases and J by 0 bases, with 10 bases between. The CDR3 spans 14 residues. CDR3 protein: CASSSPGYSYEQYF. The CDR3 DNA reads TGTGCCAGCAGTTCTCCAGGATACTCCTACGAGCAGTACTTC.

The gene calls are TRBV30 and TRBJ1-2; D is undetermined. Trimming removed 8 bases from V and 0 bases from J, with 13 bases in between. The CDR3 covers 13 residues. Germline V CDR1 and CDR2: GTSNPN, SVGIG (reference sequence). CDR3 DNA: TGTGCCGGAGAACGGATAGCTAACTATGGCTACACCTTC. Residues: CAGERIANYGYTF.

The V call is TRBV2, the J call TRBJ2-5; 9 bases are shared with TRBD1. The CDR3 has 13 residues. V trimming: 4 bases; J trimming: 6 bases; junction bases outside the gene matches: 3. The germline V gene encodes CDR1 SNHLY and CDR2 FYNNEI. As DNA, the CDR3 is TGTGCCAGCAGTGGGGACAGGGTCCAGACCCAGTACTTC. Translation gives CASSGDRVQTQYF.

The chain employs TRBV28 and TRBJ2-4, with 7 bases matching TRBD1. The CDR3 is 14 amino acids. The ends lost 4 bases at V and 1 base at J; junction bases unmatched: 1. Per the germline V gene, CDR1 is MDHEN and CDR2 is SYDVKM. The CDR3 sequence: CASSSTGAKNIQYF. Here the CDR3 DNA reads TGTGCCAGCAGTTCGACAGGGGCCAAAAACATTCAGTACTTC.

This sequence joins TRBV28 and TRBJ1-1; 10 bases fit TRBD1. The J segment lost 2 bases and the V segment lost 6 bases, leaving 9 bases of the junction unmatched. From germline, CDR1 is MDHEN and CDR2 SYDVKM. The length of the CDR3 is 16 residues. CDR3 in amino acids: CASRSDRGRPNTEAFF. The DNA for the CDR3 is TGTGCCAGCAGAAGTGACAGGGGGCGCCCTAACACTGAAGCTTTCTTT. Full variable domain (outside the CDR3, taken from reference TRBV28 and TRBJ1-1): DVKVTQSSRYLVKRTGEKVFLECVQDMDHENMFWYRQDPGLGLRLIYFSYDVKMKEKGDIPEGYSVSREKKERFSLILESASTNQTSMYLCASRSDRGRPNTEAFFGQGTRLTVV.

J is TRBJ1-2 and V is TRBV19; TRBD1 agrees at 9 bases. The CDR3 has 14 residues. From germline, CDR1 is LNHDA and CDR2 SQIVND (reference sequence). V was clipped by 7 bases and J by 10 bases; unmatched bases: 13. The DNA for the CDR3 is TGTGCCAGTACCAAGATCCGGGACAGGGATCACTACACCTTC. Its translation is CASTKIRDRDHYTF.

This chain joins TRBV4-2 and TRBJ1-4, with TRBD1 matching 7 bases. The CDR3 consists of 15 residues. V trimming: 1 base; J trimming: 4 bases; junction bases outside the gene matches: 3. CDR1 LGHNA and CDR2 YNFKEQ come from the germline V gene. This chain's CDR3 is CASSQGGQNNEKLFF. In DNA form, the CDR3 reads TGTGCCAGCAGCCAAGGGGGACAGAATAATGAAAAACTGTTTTTT.

The chain links TRBV12-5 to TRBJ2-1, with TRBD2 matching 7 bases. Germline lookup yields CDR1 LGHNT and CDR2 FRNRAP. The J segment lost 10 bases and the V segment lost 4 bases, leaving 10 bases of the junction unmatched. The CDR3 runs 14 residues. CDR3: CASGYEGGRGEQFF. The CDR3 DNA reads TGTGCTAGTGGTTATGAGGGAGGGCGAGGCGAGCAGTTCTTC.

V is TRBV21-1 and J is TRBJ2-7; TRBD1, as called in the table, went unchecked against the DNA. TRBV21-1 is given as a pseudogene. The CDR3 has 14 amino acids. The CDR3 DNA reads TGTGCCAGCAGCAAAGCGGGCAGGGGCTACGAGCAGTACTTC. Its protein product is CASSKAGRGYEQYF.

This chain links TRBV28 with TRBJ2-7; D unclear. Germline CDR1 and CDR2: MDHEN and SYDVKM. The length of the CDR3 is 11 residues. Trimming pared 4 bases from V and 2 bases from J, leaving 3 bases between. Written as DNA, the CDR3 is TGTGCCAGCAGTTCAACCTACGAGCAGTACTTC. Residues: CASSSTYEQYF.